The present entry profiles one T cell receptor (beta chain) with its context. This record belongs to a study of response to subunit inactivated influenza vaccine. Germline CDR1 and CDR2: DFQATT and SNEGSKA (reference sequence). CDR3 length: 12 amino acids. V was shortened by 5 bases and J by 2 bases, with 9 bases between the two germline ends. TCRdb re-called the RT-PCR reads with MiXCR, one entry per CDR3 protein. The sample consists of about 650,000 distinct CDR3 sequences, approximately 15% of them appearing once. This TCR came from a man in his fifties who received an inactivated influenza vaccine. V gene TRBV20-1 combines with J gene TRBJ1-1; weak D call: TRBD1 (5 bases). The source was PBMCs from blood, collected 11 to 12 days after vaccination. CDR3 nucleotide sequence: TGCAGTGCTTTCGACAGAAACACTGAAGCTTTCTTT. It yields the protein CSAFDRNTEAFF.